The entry that follows covers one T cell receptor beta chain sequence. This sample stems from a study of OX40 agonist ivuxolimab in advanced cancers. Sequencing was performed with immunoSEQ multiplex PCR; in TCRdb, only in-frame clones are kept and a portion is missing. The repertoire has under 50,000 clones, over 80% of them found once; the top ten carry 4% to 6%. The CDR3 extends over 14 amino acids. V shed 5 bases and J shed 2 bases, with 12 bases lying between them. Germline CDR1 SGHTA, CDR2 FQGTGA. This specimen was CD4+ or CD8+ T cells sorted from blood, taken in a trial of the OX40 agonist ivuxolimab. The clonotype originates from an adult with an advanced solid tumor such as melanoma, head and neck, liver or kidney cancer. The V call is TRBV7-3, the J call TRBJ2-5, with D uncertain. The CDR3 coding sequence is TGTGCCAGCAGCCCAGGAGCAGCACAAGAGACCCAGTACTTC. It encodes CASSPGAAQETQYF.